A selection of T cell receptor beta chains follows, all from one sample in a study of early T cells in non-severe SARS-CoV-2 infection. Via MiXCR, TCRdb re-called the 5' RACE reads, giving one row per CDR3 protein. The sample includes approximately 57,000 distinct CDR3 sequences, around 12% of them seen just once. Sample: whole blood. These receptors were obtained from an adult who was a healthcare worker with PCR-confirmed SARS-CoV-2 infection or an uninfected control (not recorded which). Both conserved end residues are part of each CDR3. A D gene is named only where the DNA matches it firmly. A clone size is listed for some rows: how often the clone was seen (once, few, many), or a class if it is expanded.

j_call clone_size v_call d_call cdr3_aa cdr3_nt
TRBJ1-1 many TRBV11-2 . CASSLAPDTEAFF TGTGCCAGCAGCTTAGCGCCGGACACTGAAGCTTTCTTT
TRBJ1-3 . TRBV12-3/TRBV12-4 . CASSPSAENTIYF TGTGCCAGCAGTCCTAGCGCTGAAAACACCATATATTTT
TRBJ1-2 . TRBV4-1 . CASSHSGLYTF TGCGCCAGCAGCCATTCTGGCCTGTACACCTTC
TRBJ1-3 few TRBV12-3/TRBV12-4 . CASSLVSENTIYF TGTGCCAGCAGTTTGGTCTCTGAAAACACCATATATTTT
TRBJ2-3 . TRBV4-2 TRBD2 CASSQEGSGGAGDTQYF TGTGCCAGCAGCCAAGAAGGAAGCGGGGGGGCGGGAGATACGCAGTATTTT
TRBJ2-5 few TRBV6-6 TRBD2 CASSYPSGGARQETQYF TGTGCCAGCAGTTACCCGTCCGGGGGGGCCAGGCAAGAGACCCAGTACTTC
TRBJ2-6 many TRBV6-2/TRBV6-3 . CASSYGSAGANVLTF TGTGCCAGCAGTTATGGGAGTGCTGGGGCCAACGTCCTGACTTTC
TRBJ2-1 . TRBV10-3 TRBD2 CANSGGAYNEQFF TGTGCCAACAGCGGGGGGGCCTACAATGAGCAGTTCTTC
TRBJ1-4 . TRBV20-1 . CSASDEQTTNEKLFF TGCAGTGCTAGTGATGAGCAGACAACTAATGAAAAACTGTTTTTT
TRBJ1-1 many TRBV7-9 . CASSFGADRDTEAFF TGTGCCAGCAGCTTTGGGGCGGACCGTGACACTGAAGCTTTCTTT